What follows are 20 T cell receptor beta chains derived from one specimen sequenced in a study of OX40 agonist ivuxolimab in advanced cancers. TCRdb's table, derived via immunoSEQ multiplex PCR, lists solely in-frame clones and lacks some. The sample lists tens of thousands of clones, roughly 84% seen once, with around 0.75% in the top ten. The sample here was CD4+ or CD8+ T cells sorted from blood, taken in a trial of the OX40 agonist ivuxolimab. These receptors all stem from an adult with an advanced solid tumor such as melanoma, head and neck, liver or kidney cancer.

This sequence joins TRBV6-4 and TRBJ2-3, with 12 bases fitting TRBD2. This CDR3 has 16 residues. Germline lookup yields CDR1 MRHNA and CDR2 SNTAGT. V dropped 4 bases and J dropped 1; count of bases not matched to a gene: 3. This CDR3 reads CASSALAGGGTDTQYF. The DNA of the CDR3 is TGTGCCAGCAGTGCCCTAGCGGGGGGGGGCACAGATACGCAGTATTTT.

The chain couples TRBV12-5 to TRBJ2-1; D gene ambiguous. Between the trimmed V and J ends, which lost 0 bases and 5 bases, there was a span of 2 bases. This CDR3 has 12 residues. CDR1 and CDR2 from the germline V gene are LGHNT and FRNRAP. The CDR3 loop is CASGLVNNEQFF. The CDR3 DNA follows: TGTGCTAGTGGTTTGGTGAACAATGAGCAGTTCTTC. The whole variable domain, filled in from reference TRBV12-5 and TRBJ2-1, reads DARVTQTPRHKVTEMGQEVTMRCQPILGHNTVFWYRQTMMQGLELLAYFRNRAPLDDSGMPKDRFSAEMPDATLATLKIQPSEPRDSAVYFCASGLVNNEQFFGPGTRLTVL.

This clone has only a few counts. The genes are TRBV6-1 and TRBJ1-3, with D unresolved. CDR3 size: 15 residues. CDR1 and CDR2 (germline): MNHNS, SASEGT. Trimming took 2 bases from V and 8 from J, leaving 16 bases between them. CDR3 region: CASSELVGIQDTIYF. The CDR3 nucleotides are TGTGCCAGCAGTGAATTGGTGGGGATCCAGGACACCATATATTTT.

This clone was counted only a few times. The chain recombines TRBV6-6 with TRBJ1-5; no clear D. Germline assignment: CDR1 MNHNY and CDR2 SVGAGI (reference sequence). This CDR3 is built from 15 residues. V was cut by 7 bases and J by 0 bases, with 13 bases left in between. The CDR3 DNA reads TGTGCCAGCACCCTCGGGCGGGCTAGCAATCAGCCCCAGCATTTT. Translating gives CASTLGRASNQPQHF.

This sequence joins TRBV30 and TRBJ2-1; TRBD2 matches 14 bases. V shed 2 bases, J shed 9 bases, and the junction held 6 bases outside the gene matches. Germline lookup yields CDR1 GTSNPN and CDR2 SVGIG (reference sequence). The CDR3 spans 15 residues. The CDR3 loop is CAWSLGLAGVVEQFF. CDR3 in DNA: TGTGCCTGGAGTTTGGGACTAGCGGGAGTGGTTGAGCAGTTCTTC.

The CDR3: CASSPPSFTDTQYF. In DNA, the CDR3 is TGTGCCAGCTCACCACCCTCTTTCACAGATACGCAGTATTTT. This rearrangement joins TRBV18 to TRBJ2-3; no definite D call. Trimming took off 0 bases at V and 2 bases at J, with 6 bases between the two ends. Germline V gene data show CDR1 as KGHSH and CDR2 as LQKENI. The CDR3 spans 14 residues.

The chain combines TRBV28 with TRBJ1-1; D gene ambiguous. This CDR3 is built from 14 residues. Trimming removed 6 bases at V and 0 bases at J, with 11 bases between. The V gene's germline CDR1 is MDHEN and CDR2 SYDVKM. CDR3 region: CASSGPGMNTEAFF. CDR3 bases: TGTGCCAGCAGCGGCCCGGGTATGAACACTGAAGCTTTCTTT.

The chain employs TRBV29-1 and TRBJ2-3; D remains ambiguous. This CDR3 comprises 15 residues. Germline V gene sequence: CDR1 SQVTM, CDR2 ANQGSEA. V lost 6 bases and J lost 0, with 16 bases in between. The CDR3 loop is CSVPGGSTSTDTQYF. DNA for the CDR3: TGCAGCGTACCAGGTGGAAGCACCAGCACAGATACGCAGTATTTT.

The V call is TRBV5-5, the J call TRBJ2-7; the match to TRBD2 covers 11 bases. The CDR3 runs 13 residues. With V trimmed by 2 bases and J by 6 bases, 1 base remained unmatched. Germline CDR1 reads SGHKS; CDR2 reads YYEKEE (reference sequence). CDR3 sequence reads: CASSFLAGGEQYF. CDR3 DNA sequence: TGTGCCAGCAGCTTTCTAGCGGGAGGCGAGCAGTACTTC. Using reference TRBV5-5 and TRBJ2-7 for the parts outside the CDR3, the full variable domain is DAGVTQSPTHLIKTRGQQVTLRCSPISGHKSVSWYQQVLGQGPQFIFQYYEKEERGRGNFPDRFSARQFPNYSSELNVNALLLGDSALYLCASSFLAGGEQYFGPGTRLTVT.

This chain uses TRBV4-2 with TRBJ1-6; 7 bases are shared with TRBD1. Germline values: CDR1 LGHNA, CDR2 YNFKEQ. V shed 4 bases and J 7 bases; nucleotides not matched to a gene: 7. The CDR3 has 15 amino acids. The CDR3 DNA is TGTGCCAGCAGCCCGGAGGACAGGAACAATTCACCCCTCCACTTT. As protein: CASSPEDRNNSPLHF.

The sample holds one count of this clone. The chain is built from TRBV4-3 and TRBJ1-2; 8 bases map to TRBD1. This CDR3 has 17 residues. V lost 1 base and J lost 5; bases outside the gene matches: 12. Germline V gene data show CDR1 as LGHNA and CDR2 as YSLEER. The CDR3 DNA is TGCGCCAGCAGCCAAGTCTACCCGGACAGGGTAACTTATGGCTACACCTTC. It translates to CASSQVYPDRVTYGYTF.

This chain joins TRBV30 and TRBJ1-5, with D maybe TRBD1 (6 bases). The V gene's germline CDR1 is GTSNPN and CDR2 SVGIG (reference sequence). The CDR3 sequence is 16 residues long. V gave up 0 bases and J gave up 2 bases, with 14 bases separating them. The CDR3 DNA is TGTGCCTGGAGTGTTCAAGGGGGTTTAGGCAATCAGCCCCAGCATTTT. Residues: CAWSVQGGLGNQPQHF.

This chain links TRBV18 with TRBJ2-5, with D unresolved. The CDR3 is made up of 15 amino acids. The V gene's germline CDR1 is KGHSH and CDR2 LQKENI. Deletions cut 3 bases from V and 5 bases from J, with 16 bases between. The CDR3: CASSPDTLLGETQYF. Written as DNA, the CDR3 is TGTGCCAGCTCACCTGACACCCTCCTCGGGGAGACCCAGTACTTC. The whole variable domain, filled in from reference TRBV18 and TRBJ2-5, reads NAGVMQNPRHLVRRRGQEARLRCSPMKGHSHVYWYRQLPEEGLKFMVYLQKENIIDESGMPKERFSAEFPKEGPSILRIQQVVRGDSAAYFCASSPDTLLGETQYFGPGTRLLVL.

The rearrangement joins TRBV29-1 to TRBJ2-1, with TRBD2 matching over 11 bases. Per germline, CDR1 SQVTM and CDR2 ANQGSEA. V was pared by 3 bases and J by 8 bases, with 6 bases of the junction left unmatched. CDR3 length: 14 residues. CDR3 in DNA: TGCAGCGTTGATGGGACTAGCGGTGAGGATGAGCAGTTCTTC. Protein: CSVDGTSGEDEQFF.

V gene TRBV5-5 combines with J gene TRBJ2-5; a weak D match, TRBD2 (6 bases). V lost 4 bases and J lost 2, with 12 bases in between. Germline CDR1 is SGHKS and CDR2 is YYEKEE (reference sequence). There are 14 residues in the CDR3. DNA of the CDR3: TGTGCCAGCAGCGGGGGACTCAGACAAGAGACCCAGTACTTC. It is translated as CASSGGLRQETQYF.

The V gene is TRBV2, the J gene TRBJ1-1; the match to TRBD1 covers 7 bases. The CDR3 spans 13 residues. The germline V gene has CDR1 SNHLY and CDR2 FYNNEI. V lost 4 bases to trimming and J lost 2 bases; unmatched junction nucleotides: 1. The DNA for the CDR3 is TGTGCCAGCAGTGGGGACAGTAACACTGAAGCTTTCTTT. This gives the protein CASSGDSNTEAFF.

This sequence joins TRBV5-1 and TRBJ1-4; no clear D. The CDR3 extends over 13 amino acids. V was shortened by 4 bases and J by 5 bases, with 9 bases between the two germline ends. Germline assignment: CDR1 SGHRS and CDR2 YFSETQ. The CDR3 region is CASSADRNEKLFF. CDR3 in DNA: TGCGCCAGCAGCGCAGATAGGAATGAAAAACTGTTTTTT.

The V call is TRBV6-5, the J call TRBJ2-1; possibly TRBD2 for D (6 bases). CDR3 size: 12 residues. Per the germline V gene, CDR1 is MNHEY and CDR2 is SVGAGI. With 4 bases removed from V and 10 bases from J, the gap between germline ends came to 11 bases. CDR3 region: CASSFYGGEQFF. The DNA for the CDR3 is TGTGCCAGCAGTTTTTACGGAGGGGAGCAGTTCTTC.

The chain uses TRBV19 and TRBJ2-2; no definite D call. This CDR3 has 14 amino acids. V gave up 10 bases and J gave up 4 bases, with 16 bases separating them. Germline CDR1 LNHDA, CDR2 SQIVND (reference sequence). The CDR3 DNA reads TGTGCCACCCGACCAGAATTATTCACCGGGGAGCTGTTTTTT. This encodes CATRPELFTGELFF.

V gene TRBV7-9 combines with J gene TRBJ2-5, with a tentative D call TRBD2 (5 bases). V lost 5 bases and J 7 bases, leaving 11 bases between the germline ends. The germline V gene has CDR1 SEHNR and CDR2 FQNEAQ (reference sequence). This CDR3 comprises 12 residues. For the CDR3, the DNA is TGTGCCAGCAGCCCCCCGGCGGGGACCCAGTACTTC. This gives the protein CASSPPAGTQYF.